The present T cell receptor (beta chain) was sequenced within a study of cytomegalovirus exposure and HLA in healthy donors. General study results and limits: Three CMV-associated chains proved CMV antigen-specific in vitro.

J lost 0 bases, V lost 3 bases, and 8 bases had no gene match. This CDR3 region has 17 residues. CDR1 KGHSH and CDR2 LQKENI come from the germline V gene. Sequencing was performed with immunoSEQ multiplex PCR; in TCRdb, only in-frame clones are kept and a portion is missing. The data contain about 98,000 clones, about 95% of them seen just once; the ten biggest clones take up roughly 0.89%. To note about this clone: Its antigen is not identified.

The source of this sequence is a woman younger than 35 in good health and CMV-seronegative. The chain combines TRBV18 with TRBJ1-1; 9 bases map to TRBD1. The sequenced material came from PBMCs. The CDR3 DNA is TGTGCCAGCTCACCGGGGACAGGGAGAGAGGTGAACACTGAAGCTTTCTTT. This sequence encodes CASSPGTGREVNTEAFF.